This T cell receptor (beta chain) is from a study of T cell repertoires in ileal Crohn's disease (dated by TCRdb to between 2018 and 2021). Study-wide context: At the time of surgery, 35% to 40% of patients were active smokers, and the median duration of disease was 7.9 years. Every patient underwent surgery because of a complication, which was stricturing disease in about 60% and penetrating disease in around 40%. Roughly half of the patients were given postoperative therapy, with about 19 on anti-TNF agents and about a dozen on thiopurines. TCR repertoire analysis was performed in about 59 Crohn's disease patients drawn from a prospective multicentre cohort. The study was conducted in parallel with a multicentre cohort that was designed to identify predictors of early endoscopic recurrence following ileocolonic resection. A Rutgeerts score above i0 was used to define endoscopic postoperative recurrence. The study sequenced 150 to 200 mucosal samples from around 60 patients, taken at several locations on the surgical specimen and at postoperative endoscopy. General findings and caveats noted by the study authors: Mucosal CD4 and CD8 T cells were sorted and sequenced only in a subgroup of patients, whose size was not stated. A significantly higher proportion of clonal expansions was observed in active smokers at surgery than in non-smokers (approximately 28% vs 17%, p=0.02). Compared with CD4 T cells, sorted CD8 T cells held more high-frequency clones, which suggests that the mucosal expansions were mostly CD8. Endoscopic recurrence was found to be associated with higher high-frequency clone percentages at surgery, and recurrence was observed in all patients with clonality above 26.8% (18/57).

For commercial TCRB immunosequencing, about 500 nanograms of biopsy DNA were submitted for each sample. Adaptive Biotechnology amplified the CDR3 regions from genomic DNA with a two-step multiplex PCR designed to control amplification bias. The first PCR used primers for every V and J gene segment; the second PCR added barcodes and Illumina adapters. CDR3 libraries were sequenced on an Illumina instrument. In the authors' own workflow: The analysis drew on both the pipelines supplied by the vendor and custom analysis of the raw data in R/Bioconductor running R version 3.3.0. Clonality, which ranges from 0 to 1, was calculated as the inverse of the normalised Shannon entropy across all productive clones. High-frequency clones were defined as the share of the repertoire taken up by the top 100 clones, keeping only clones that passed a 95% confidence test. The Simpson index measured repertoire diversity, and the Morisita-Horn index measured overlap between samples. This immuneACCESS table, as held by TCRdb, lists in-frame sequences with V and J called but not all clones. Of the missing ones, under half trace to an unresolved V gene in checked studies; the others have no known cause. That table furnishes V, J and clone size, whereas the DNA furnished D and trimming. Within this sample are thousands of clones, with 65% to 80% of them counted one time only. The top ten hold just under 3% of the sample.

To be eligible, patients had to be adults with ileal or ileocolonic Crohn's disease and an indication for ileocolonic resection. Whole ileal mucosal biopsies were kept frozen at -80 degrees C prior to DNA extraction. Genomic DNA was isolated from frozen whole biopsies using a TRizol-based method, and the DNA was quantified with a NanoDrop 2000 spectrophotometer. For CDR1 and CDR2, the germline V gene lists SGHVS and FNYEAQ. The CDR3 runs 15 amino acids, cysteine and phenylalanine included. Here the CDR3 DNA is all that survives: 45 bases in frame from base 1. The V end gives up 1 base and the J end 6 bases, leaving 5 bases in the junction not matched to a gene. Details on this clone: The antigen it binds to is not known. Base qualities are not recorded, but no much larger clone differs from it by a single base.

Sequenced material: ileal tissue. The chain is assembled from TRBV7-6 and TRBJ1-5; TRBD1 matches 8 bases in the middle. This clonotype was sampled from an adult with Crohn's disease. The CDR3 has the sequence CASSLGLQGGQPQHF. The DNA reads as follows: TGTGCCAGCAGCTTAGGACTACAGGGGGGTCAGCCCCAGCATTTT.